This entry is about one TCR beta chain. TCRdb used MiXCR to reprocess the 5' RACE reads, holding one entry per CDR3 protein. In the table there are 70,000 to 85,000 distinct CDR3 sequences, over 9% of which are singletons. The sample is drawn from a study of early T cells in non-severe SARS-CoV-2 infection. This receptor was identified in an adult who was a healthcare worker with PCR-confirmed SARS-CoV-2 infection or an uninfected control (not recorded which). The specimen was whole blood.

CDR3 nucleotide sequence: TGTGCAAGTCGCTTAGCGGGGACAGGAGCCACCTACGAGCAGTACTTC. Protein: CASRLAGTGATYEQYF. V usage is TRBV12-2 and J usage is TRBJ2-7; TRBD1, the D gene given by the table, was not confirmed from the DNA. TRBV12-2 is deemed a pseudogene. The length of the CDR3 is 16 residues.